The rows below give T cell receptor beta chains drawn from one sample of a study of blood T cell repertoires in COVID-19. The table came from immunoSEQ multiplex PCR; TCRdb's copy has only in-frame clones and leaves some out. Of approximately 74,000 clones listed, roughly 80% were seen once; the top ten hold 4.8%. The source material was peripheral blood. The receptors originated from a woman older than 75 with active or convalescent COVID-19. The CDR3 runs from the conserved cysteine through the conserved F or W. D genes are given only for firm matches. Rows give clone size only sometimes, using once, few, many, or a class for an expanded clone.

j_call,clone_size,d_call,v_call,cdr3_nt,cdr3_aa
TRBJ2-7,-,-,TRBV28,TGTGCCAGCAGTTTTTACAGGGTCCCCTACGAGCAGTACTTC,CASSFYRVPYEQYF
TRBJ1-1,-,-,TRBV3-1/TRBV3-2,TGTGCCAGCAGCCAAGTCTCGGGCACTGAAGCTTTCTTT,CASSQVSGTEAFF
TRBJ2-1,-,-,TRBV2,TGTGCCAGCACCTTTTACAATGAGCAGTTCTTC,CASTFYNEQFF
TRBJ2-7,-,TRBD2,TRBV4-3,TGCGCCAGCAGCCAAGGTCCGACTAGCGACTACGAGCAGTACTTC,CASSQGPTSDYEQYF
TRBJ2-1,-,-,TRBV12-3/TRBV12-4,TGTGCCAGCAGTCTGACATTGTACAATGAGCAGTTCTTC,CASSLTLYNEQFF
TRBJ1-2,-,-,TRBV14,TGTGCCAGCAGCCAAGCACTTTATGGCTACACCTTC,CASSQALYGYTF
TRBJ1-2,-,-,TRBV5-1,TGCGCCAGCAGCTTGAGGCCGGGTTCAGAATATGGCTACACCTTC,CASSLRPGSEYGYTF
TRBJ2-1,-,TRBD2,TRBV9,TGTGCCAGCAGCTCCCGGACTAGCGCCCAAAGGGGGCAGTTCTTC,CASSSRTSAQRGQFF
TRBJ2-1,-,-,TRBV7-3,TGTGCCAGCTCCGGGAACTACAATGAGCAGTTCTTC,CASSGNYNEQFF
TRBJ2-7,-,-,TRBV27,TGTGCCAGCAGGAGAATAGGGGACTACGAGCAGTACTTC,CASRRIGDYEQYF
TRBJ2-3,-,-,TRBV5-1,TGCGCCAGCAGCCTGGGGGGCAGCGGGGATCTTGAGAGGTATTTT,CASSLGGSGDLERYF
TRBJ1-2,-,TRBD1,TRBV5-4,TGTGCCAGCAGCCTCGAGGGACAGGGGGCTTCGATAACGTATGGCTACACCTTC,CASSLEGQGASITYGYTF
TRBJ1-3,-,-,TRBV27,TGTGCCAGCAGTTTGGTGGGGCCTTTCGGAAACACCATATATTTT,CASSLVGPFGNTIYF
TRBJ1-1,-,TRBD1,TRBV12-5,TGTGCTAGTGGTTTGCTAAGGACAGGTGAAGCTTTCTTT,CASGLLRTGEAFF
TRBJ2-1,once,-,TRBV9,TGTGCCAGCAGCGTAGCAGGGTTCTCCTACAATGAGCAGTTCTTC,CASSVAGFSYNEQFF
TRBJ1-5,-,-,TRBV7-2,TGTGCCAGCAGCCCCTTTGGGGCGCCTGAGCAGCCCCAGCATTTT,CASSPFGAPEQPQHF
TRBJ2-2,once,TRBD2,TRBV7-9,TGTGCCAGCAGCTTAGCGCTGGCTAGCGGGAGGTCCACCGGGGAGCTGTTTTTT,CASSLALASGRSTGELFF
TRBJ2-3,-,TRBD2,TRBV7-6,TGTGCCAGCAGCCCCCGCGCCCGACTAGCGGGGGGCTCGGGCCACCTCACAGATACGCAGTATTTT,CASSPRARLAGGSGHLTDTQYF
TRBJ1-1,-,TRBD1,TRBV6-2/TRBV6-3,TGTGCCAGCAGTTACACGGGGACAGGGGTGCGCACTGAAGCTTTCTTT,CASSYTGTGVRTEAFF
TRBJ2-7,-,TRBD1,TRBV7-3,TGTGCCAGCAGCAGACAGGGTGGAGGAGAGCAGTACTTC,CASSRQGGGEQYF
TRBJ2-3,-,-,TRBV19,TGTGCCAGTAGTATTAAAGATACGCAGTATTTT,CASSIKDTQYF
TRBJ1-4,-,-,TRBV3-1/TRBV3-2,TGTGCCAGCAGCCAAACCGGTTATGAAAAACTGTTTTTT,CASSQTGYEKLFF
TRBJ1-1,-,-,TRBV7-9,TGTGCCAGCAGCTCCTTTTTTATAAGGGGAGCTTTCTTT,CASSSFFIRGAFF